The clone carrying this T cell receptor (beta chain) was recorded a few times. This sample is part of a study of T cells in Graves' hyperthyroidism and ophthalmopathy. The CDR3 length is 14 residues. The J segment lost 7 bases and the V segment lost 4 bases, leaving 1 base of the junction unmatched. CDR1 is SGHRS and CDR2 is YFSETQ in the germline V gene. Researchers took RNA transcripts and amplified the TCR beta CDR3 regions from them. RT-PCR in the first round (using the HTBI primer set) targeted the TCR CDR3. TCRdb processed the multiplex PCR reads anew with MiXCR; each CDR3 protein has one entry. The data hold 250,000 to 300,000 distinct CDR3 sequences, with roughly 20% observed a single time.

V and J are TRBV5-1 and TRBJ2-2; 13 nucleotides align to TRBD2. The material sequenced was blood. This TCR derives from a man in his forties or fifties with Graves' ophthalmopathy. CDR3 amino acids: CASSRTSGSGELFF. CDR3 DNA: TGCGCCAGCAGCCGGACTAGCGGGAGCGGGGAGCTGTTTTTT.